This entry describes one T cell receptor (beta chain). The sample is drawn from a study of CD8 T cells in Susac syndrome. CD8+ and CD4+ T cells from blood underwent TCR beta sequencing. Random hexamers were used to reverse transcribe an amount of about 0.45 to 1 ug RNA. The CDR3 of TCR beta was amplified by immunoSEQ multiplex PCR across 54 Vbeta and 13 Jbeta. TCRdb recomputed calls from the immunoSEQ multiplex PCR reads with MiXCR, one row per CDR3 protein. This sample has roughly 150,000 distinct CDR3 sequences, with around 96% found just once. Germline V CDR1 and CDR2: SEHNR, FQNEAQ (reference sequence). The CDR3 extends over 12 amino acids. V was cut by 5 bases and J by 6 bases, with 10 bases left in between.

The specimen sequenced was CD8+ T cells from PBMCs. The sequence came from a human donor with multiple sclerosis. The chain couples TRBV7-9 to TRBJ1-2; weak D call: TRBD1 (6 bases). The CDR3 loop is CASSRRQDGYTF. The CDR3 DNA reads TGTGCCAGCAGCCGCCGACAGGATGGCTACACCTTC.